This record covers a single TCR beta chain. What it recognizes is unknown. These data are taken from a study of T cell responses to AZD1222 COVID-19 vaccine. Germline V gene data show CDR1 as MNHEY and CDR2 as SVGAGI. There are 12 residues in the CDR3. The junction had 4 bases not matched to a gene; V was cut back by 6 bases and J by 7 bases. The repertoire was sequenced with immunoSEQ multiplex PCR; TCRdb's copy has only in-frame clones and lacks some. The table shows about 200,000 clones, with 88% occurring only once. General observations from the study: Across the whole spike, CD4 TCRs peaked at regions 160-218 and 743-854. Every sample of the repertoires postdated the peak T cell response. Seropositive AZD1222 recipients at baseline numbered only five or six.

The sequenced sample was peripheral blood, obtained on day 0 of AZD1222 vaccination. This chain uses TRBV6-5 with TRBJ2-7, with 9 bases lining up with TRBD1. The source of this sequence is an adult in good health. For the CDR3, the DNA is TGTGCCAGCAGCCGGACAGGGGAAGAGCAGTACTTC. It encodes CASSRTGEEQYF.